The 24 T cell receptor beta chains below come from one sample, sequenced in a study of radiotherapy plus CTLA-4 blockade in lung cancer. Sequencing was performed with immunoSEQ multiplex PCR; in TCRdb, only in-frame clones are kept and a portion is missing. The table lists about 85,000 clones, 75% to 90% of them singletons, with approximately 2% in the top ten. The sequencing here drew on peripheral blood, taken from a patient treated with radiotherapy plus ipilimumab. The receptors originated from a human donor with non-small cell lung cancer who had a partial response to radiotherapy plus ipilimumab.

The chain links TRBV7-9 to TRBJ2-3, with 11 nucleotides matching TRBD2. V trimming: 8 bases; J trimming: 5 bases; junction bases outside the gene matches: 12. The CDR3 covers 16 residues. Germline assignment: CDR1 SEHNR and CDR2 FQNEAQ (reference sequence). The CDR3 sequence: CASRTTSGRVGDTQYF. As DNA, the CDR3 is TGTGCCAGCCGCACCACTAGCGGGAGAGTGGGAGATACGCAGTATTTT.

The chain links TRBV7-9 to TRBJ1-4, with 9 bases aligning to TRBD1. The junction had 10 bases not matched to a gene; V was cut back by 2 bases and J by 6 bases. The germline V gene encodes CDR1 SEHNR and CDR2 FQNEAQ (reference sequence). The CDR3 is 17 amino acids. The CDR3 is CASSLTPRTGADEKLFF. The CDR3 coding sequence is TGTGCCAGCAGCTTAACGCCTAGGACAGGGGCGGATGAAAAACTGTTTTTT.

CDR3 in amino acids: CASSPTWDSSTDTQYF. CDR3 in DNA: TGTGCCAGCAGCCCTACATGGGACTCCTCCACAGATACGCAGTATTTT. The rearrangement joins TRBV5-6 to TRBJ2-3, with D maybe TRBD2 (6 bases). The ends were cut back, 4 bases at V and 2 bases at J, with 17 bases in the middle. CDR3 length equals 16 residues. Germline V lookup: CDR1 SGHDT, CDR2 YYEEEE.

The chain carries TRBV30 and TRBJ2-1, with 11 bases fitting TRBD2. V was pared by 5 bases and J by 4 bases, with 1 base of the junction left unmatched. The CDR3 sequence is 13 residues long. Germline CDR1 is GTSNPN and CDR2 is SVGIG (reference sequence). Written as DNA, the CDR3 is TGTGCCTGGCTAGCGGGGGGATACAATGAGCAGTTCTTC. Translated, it gives CAWLAGGYNEQFF.

V usage is TRBV5-1 and J usage is TRBJ1-1; the match to TRBD1 covers 10 bases. In germline, CDR1 is SGHRS, CDR2 YFSETQ. The CDR3 covers 16 residues. V lost 4 bases, J lost 1 base, and 7 bases stayed unmatched. Here the CDR3 reads CASSAIRTGGNTEAFF. CDR3 nucleotides: TGCGCCAGCAGCGCAATAAGGACAGGGGGGAACACTGAAGCTTTCTTT.

This chain uses TRBV7-2 with TRBJ2-7, with D unclear. The CDR3 length is 15 residues. The V gene's germline CDR1 is SGHTA and CDR2 FQGNSA. V was shortened by 2 bases and J by 0 bases, with 11 bases between the two germline ends. CDR3 DNA sequence: TGTGCCAGCAGCTTATGGGCAGCACCCTCCTACGAGCAGTACGTC. Its protein product is CASSLWAAPSYEQYV.

The chain has TRBV19 and TRBJ2-5; 12 bases fit TRBD2. CDR3 length: 15 residues. V trimming: 3 bases; J trimming: 2 bases; junction bases outside the gene matches: 1. Germline V gene lookup returns CDR1 LNHDA and CDR2 SQIVND (reference sequence). The CDR3, as DNA: TGTGCCAGTAGTATTGGACTAGCGGGGCAAGAGACCCAGTACTTC. Translating gives CASSIGLAGQETQYF.

The rearrangement uses TRBV28 and TRBJ1-1; perhaps TRBD1 as D (6 bases). Trimming left V 4 bases short and J 1 base short, with 10 bases between. The CDR3 is made up of 14 amino acids. Germline CDR1 MDHEN, CDR2 SYDVKM. The CDR3, as DNA: TGTGCCAGCAGTTCCGGGACACCGAACACTGAAGCTTTCTTT. It encodes CASSSGTPNTEAFF.

The rearrangement uses TRBV2 and TRBJ2-1, with 8 bases fitting TRBD1. The germline gives CDR1 SNHLY, CDR2 FYNNEI. The CDR3 extends over 17 amino acids. The ends lost 0 bases at V and 6 bases at J; junction bases unmatched: 10. The CDR3: CASSEARRGQGANEQFF. CDR3 nucleotide sequence: TGTGCCAGCAGTGAAGCTCGGAGAGGACAGGGCGCCAATGAGCAGTTCTTC.

This clone came up once. The chain is built from TRBV5-1 and TRBJ2-1; D possibly corresponds to TRBD1 (5 bases). This CDR3 spans 12 amino acids. Trimming took off 5 bases at V and 3 bases at J, with 6 bases between the two ends. Germline V gene sequence: CDR1 SGHRS, CDR2 YFSETQ. The CDR3 nucleotides are TGCGCCAGCAGGACAGACTACAATGAGCAGTTCTTC. It specifies CASRTDYNEQFF.

V and J are TRBV9 and TRBJ2-2, with 13 bases fitting TRBD2. The CDR3 extends over 14 amino acids. The trim removed 8 bases at V and 6 bases at J, leaving 4 bases unmatched. In germline, CDR1 is SGDLS, CDR2 YYNGEE. DNA for the CDR3: TGTGCCAGTGGGACTAGCGGGGCACCCGGGGAGCTGTTTTTT. This codes for CASGTSGAPGELFF.

The count of this clone is one. CDR3 in amino acids: CASSLGTVPHF. The CDR3 coding sequence is TGTGCCAGCAGCTTAGGGACTGTCCCGCATTTT. The chain is built from TRBV7-2 and TRBJ1-5; no reliable D call. This CDR3 has 11 amino acids. The V and J ends lost 1 base and 15 bases respectively, with 10 bases between them. Germline values: CDR1 SGHTA, CDR2 FQGNSA.

This clone was observed a single time. The rearrangement joins TRBV28 to TRBJ1-3, with 7 nucleotides matching TRBD1. Losses at the gene ends were 7 bases for V and 3 bases for J; bases not matched to a gene: 6. The CDR3 length is 14 residues. Germline V lookup: CDR1 MDHEN, CDR2 SYDVKM. The CDR3 loop is CASNRQGGGNTIYF. CDR3 sequence (DNA): TGTGCCAGCAACCGACAGGGAGGTGGAAACACCATATATTTT.

In regard to this clone: The junction departs from germline at one end; a sequencing error may be responsible. The chain combines TRBV5-1 with TRBJ2-1, with D possibly matching TRBD1 (6 bases). The CDR3 is 16 residues long. CDR1 and CDR2 from the germline V gene are SGHRS and YFSETQ. CDR3 DNA sequence: TGCGCCAGCAGCTTTTCCAGGGGATTGAGTTTTAACGCCAGGGTCTTC. It specifies CASSFSRGLSFNARVF.

This chain links TRBV5-4 with TRBJ2-7, with a tentative D call TRBD2 (5 bases). The germline CDR1 and CDR2 sequences are SGHNT and YYREEE (reference sequence). This CDR3 is 12 amino acids long. Deletions cut 4 bases from V and 4 bases from J, with 9 bases between. In nucleotides, the CDR3 is TGTGCCAGCAGCCGGACTGAATACGAGCAGTACTTC. Its protein is CASSRTEYEQYF.

The count of this clone is one. V usage is TRBV15 and J usage is TRBJ2-1, with TRBD1 matching 8 bases. This CDR3 contains 17 residues. Germline CDR1 reads LNHNV; CDR2 reads YYDKDF (reference sequence). Trimming at V came to 0 bases and at J to 5 bases, leaving 9 bases not matched to a gene. The CDR3 here is CATSREARTGPHNEQFF. As DNA, the CDR3 is TGTGCCACCAGCAGAGAGGCACGGACAGGGCCCCACAATGAGCAGTTCTTC.

The V and J genes are TRBV4-1 and TRBJ1-3; D is unclear. Germline loops: CDR1 MGHRA, CDR2 YSYEKL. V was trimmed by 0 bases and J by 7 bases, leaving 10 bases between them. The length of the CDR3 is 14 residues. Here the CDR3 reads CASSQDPQANTIYF. The CDR3 bases are TGCGCCAGCAGCCAAGATCCGCAGGCGAACACCATATATTTT.

The gene calls are TRBV19 and TRBJ2-2, with 8 bases lining up with TRBD1. Germline CDR1 reads LNHDA; CDR2 reads SQIVND (reference sequence). The CDR3 runs to 12 residues. V trimming: 8 bases; J trimming: 6 bases; junction bases outside the gene matches: 2. Here the CDR3 reads CASEQGAGELFF. In DNA, the CDR3 is TGTGCCAGTGAACAGGGGGCCGGGGAGCTGTTTTTT.

The DNA of the CDR3 is TGTGCCAGCGCCCGGGACAGGGATGGCTACACCTTC. Encoded protein: CASARDRDGYTF. The gene calls are TRBV6-1 and TRBJ1-2, with 9 bases lining up with TRBD1. The length of the CDR3 is 12 residues. The trim removed 8 bases at V and 6 bases at J, leaving 4 bases unmatched. The germline gives CDR1 MNHNS, CDR2 SASEGT.

The chain has TRBV28 and TRBJ2-7; a weak D match, TRBD1 (5 bases). This CDR3 region has 12 residues. The germline CDR1 and CDR2 sequences are MDHEN and SYDVKM. V lost 2 bases to trimming and J lost 4 bases, with 6 bases between them. This chain's CDR3 is CASSLKGYEQYV. CDR3 nucleotide sequence: TGTGCCAGCAGTTTAAAGGGGTACGAGCAGTACGTC.

This sequence joins TRBV18 and TRBJ2-1, with TRBD2 matching over 8 bases. CDR1 is KGHSH and CDR2 is LQKENI in the germline V gene. The ends lost 1 base at V and 2 bases at J; junction bases unmatched: 7. The CDR3 is 17 amino acids. This CDR3 reads CASSPRLAGSPYNEQFF. CDR3 coding DNA: TGTGCCAGCTCACCACGGCTAGCGGGCTCACCCTACAATGAGCAGTTCTTC. The full variable domain, with the rest looked up from reference TRBV18 and TRBJ2-1, is NAGVMQNPRHLVRRRGQEARLRCSPMKGHSHVYWYRQLPEEGLKFMVYLQKENIIDESGMPKERFSAEFPKEGPSILRIQQVVRGDSAAYFCASSPRLAGSPYNEQFFGPGTRLTVL.

The V gene is TRBV6-5, the J gene TRBJ2-3, with 9 bases fitting TRBD2. This CDR3 comprises 16 residues. Germline CDR1 reads MNHEY; CDR2 reads SVGAGI. With V trimmed by 4 bases and J by 3 bases, 8 bases remained unmatched. The CDR3 coding sequence is TGTGCCAGCAGTTCGAATAGCGGGAGAAGTACAGATACGCAGTATTTT. It specifies CASSSNSGRSTDTQYF.

The V gene is TRBV18, the J gene TRBJ1-2; D ambiguous. Germline CDR1 KGHSH, CDR2 LQKENI. This CDR3 has 14 residues. V lost 0 bases, J lost 0 bases, and 5 bases lay in between. The CDR3 is CASSPPAANYGYTF. CDR3 coding DNA: TGTGCCAGCTCACCACCGGCAGCTAACTATGGCTACACCTTC.

This sequence joins TRBV7-9 and TRBJ1-4; D unclear. Germline loops: CDR1 SEHNR, CDR2 FQNEAQ (reference sequence). Trimming removed 1 base at V and 1 base at J, with 7 bases between. The length of the CDR3 is 15 residues. CDR3 sequence reads: CASSLGGETNEKLFF. For the CDR3, the DNA is TGTGCCAGCAGCTTAGGCGGGGAAACTAATGAAAAACTGTTTTTT.